This T cell receptor beta chain originates from a study of response to subunit inactivated influenza vaccine. This clonotype was seen a few times. TCRdb reprocessed the RT-PCR reads with MiXCR, giving one entry per CDR3 protein. The repertoire holds about 520,000 distinct CDR3 sequences, with roughly 7.6% as singletons. Trimming took off 2 bases at V and 7 bases at J, with 11 bases between the two ends. There are 13 residues in the CDR3. CDR1 is MDHEN, CDR2 SYDVKM, per germline. This specimen consisted of PBMCs from blood, obtained around 2 years after vaccination. The chain links TRBV28 to TRBJ1-1; no definite D call. This TCR was recovered from a man aged 50 to 69 who received an inactivated influenza vaccine. The CDR3 here is CASSLTPGHEAFF. CDR3 nucleotides: TGTGCCAGCAGTTTAACCCCGGGCCATGAAGCTTTCTTT. The whole variable domain, filled in from reference TRBV28 and TRBJ1-1, reads DVKVTQSSRYLVKRTGEKVFLECVQDMDHENMFWYRQDPGLGLRLIYFSYDVKMKEKGDIPEGYSVSREKKERFSLILESASTNQTSMYLCASSLTPGHEAFFGQGTRLTVV.